A selection of T cell receptor beta chains follows, all from one sample in a study of Graves' ophthalmopathy and Graves' hyperthyroidism. TCRdb re-derived calls from the multiplex PCR reads in MiXCR, one entry per CDR3 protein. The sample contains 350,000 to 450,000 distinct CDR3 sequences, around 21% of which appear only once. The sequencing input was peripheral blood. These receptors were obtained from a woman between 18 and 30 years old with stable Graves' hyperthyroidism. Each CDR3 is given with its conserved first and last residue. The D gene is left open where the match is weak. Clone size is stated in some rows and not others, as once, few, many or a class when expanded.

V gene	clone size	D gene	J gene	CDR3 protein	CDR3 DNA
TRBV15	NA	NA	TRBJ1-1	CATSRDIGDGATEAFF	TGTGCCACCAGCAGAGATATAGGGGATGGGGCCACTGAAGCTTTCTTT
TRBV9	NA	NA	TRBJ2-7	CASSISGNTYEQYF	TGTGCCAGCAGCATCAGCGGAAATACCTACGAGCAGTACTTC
TRBV10-3	few	TRBD1	TRBJ1-6	CAISVRSGQGASPLHF	TGTGCCATCAGTGTCCGATCGGGACAGGGGGCGTCACCCCTCCACTTT
TRBV20-1	few	TRBD1	TRBJ2-2	CSARQGDRTGELFF	TGCAGTGCTAGACAGGGGGATCGCACCGGGGAGCTGTTTTTT
TRBV4-1	NA	TRBD1	TRBJ2-5	CASSQGWTGGKGETQYF	TGCGCCAGCAGCCAAGGGTGGACAGGGGGAAAAGGAGAGACCCAGTACTTC
TRBV28	many	NA	TRBJ1-2	CASSHPRIYGYTF	TGTGCCAGCAGTCATCCGAGGATATATGGCTACACCTTC
TRBV3-1	few	NA	TRBJ2-5	CASSNPGDPPETQYF	TGTGCCAGCAGCAACCCGGGGGACCCCCCAGAGACCCAGTACTTC
TRBV20-1	many	TRBD1	TRBJ2-7	CSALPGQAPNSYEQYF	TGCAGTGCACTCCCCGGACAGGCTCCTAACTCCTACGAGCAGTACTTC
TRBV6-1	many	TRBD1	TRBJ1-1	CASSVEEGAVTEAFF	TGTGCCAGCAGTGTCGAGGAGGGGGCGGTAACTGAAGCTTTCTTT
TRBV28	few	NA	TRBJ2-5	CASKRGFQETQYF	TGTGCCAGCAAGAGGGGATTCCAAGAGACCCAGTACTTC
TRBV9	NA	NA	TRBJ2-4	CASSDGAKNIKYF	TGTGCCAGCAGCGATGGGGCCAAAAACATTAAGTACTTC
TRBV12-3/TRBV12-4	many	TRBD1	TRBJ1-5	CASSLVQGAQPQHF	TGTGCCAGCAGTTTAGTCCAGGGGGCCCAGCCCCAGCATTTT
TRBV19	large	NA	TRBJ1-5	CASSMEGRMWIWDQPQHF	TGTGCCAGTAGTATGGAGGGCAGGATGTGGATATGGGATCAGCCCCAGCATTTT
TRBV2	many	TRBD1	TRBJ2-5	CASSEDRKETQYF	TGTGCCAGCAGTGAGGACAGGAAAGAGACCCAGTACTTC
TRBV6-5	many	TRBD1	TRBJ2-7	CASHRGYEQYF	TGTGCCAGTCACAGGGGGTACGAGCAGTACTTC
TRBV7-2	NA	NA	TRBJ2-5	CASSRTSMETQYF	TGTGCCAGCAGCCGAACTAGCATGGAGACCCAGTACTTC
TRBV28	many	NA	TRBJ1-2	CASSDPGADYGYTF	TGTGCCAGCAGTGACCCCGGGGCAGACTATGGCTACACCTTC
TRBV11-2	few	NA	TRBJ2-5	CASSLDAFGETQYF	TGTGCCAGCAGCTTAGATGCCTTCGGGGAGACCCAGTACTTC
TRBV28	few	NA	TRBJ2-5	CASSFLLAAQETQYF	TGTGCCAGCAGTTTTTTGTTAGCGGCCCAAGAGACCCAGTACTTC
TRBV15	NA	TRBD1	TRBJ2-5	CATGQEIQETQYF	TGTGCCACCGGACAGGAGATTCAAGAGACCCAGTACTTC
TRBV12-3/TRBV12-4	many	TRBD2	TRBJ2-7	CASKTSGREEQYF	TGTGCCAGCAAGACTAGCGGGAGAGAAGAGCAGTACTTC
TRBV28	many	TRBD1	TRBJ1-2	CASNSDRGSYGYTF	TGTGCCAGCAATTCGGACAGGGGCAGCTATGGCTACACCTTC
TRBV6-2/TRBV6-3	many	TRBD2	TRBJ2-5	CASRLIEAAGGEETQYF	TGTGCCAGCAGACTCATCGAGGCGGCGGGAGGAGAAGAGACCCAGTACTTC
TRBV20-1	many	NA	TRBJ1-2	CSALEVYGYTF	TGCAGTGCGTTAGAAGTCTATGGCTACACCTTC
TRBV6-5	many	NA	TRBJ1-6	CASSYVTSNSPLHF	TGTGCCAGCAGTTATGTTACGTCGAATTCACCCCTCCACTTT
TRBV18	many	NA	TRBJ1-5	CASSPQGINQPQHF	TGTGCCAGCTCACCACAGGGAATCAATCAGCCCCAGCATTTT
TRBV6-5	many	TRBD1	TRBJ1-3	CASSYRTGFGNTIYF	TGTGCCAGCAGTTATCGGACAGGGTTTGGAAACACCATATATTTT
TRBV7-2	few	NA	TRBJ2-3	CASSLGTTTITDTQYF	TGTGCCAGCAGCTTAGGGACTACTACAATCACAGATACGCAGTATTTT
TRBV27	many	TRBD2	TRBJ2-7	CASSLNSGILPKFYEQYF	TGTGCCAGCAGTTTAAACAGCGGGATACTTCCTAAGTTCTACGAGCAGTACTTC
TRBV10-3	many	NA	TRBJ1-1	CAISDGGGGINTEAFF	TGTGCCATCAGTGACGGAGGGGGGGGAATTAACACTGAAGCTTTCTTT
TRBV12-3/TRBV12-4	many	TRBD1	TRBJ1-2	CASRAWDRVGYTF	TGTGCCAGCAGGGCGTGGGACAGGGTTGGCTACACCTTC
TRBV30	NA	NA	TRBJ1-1	CAWTKIEAFF	TGTGCCTGGACTAAGATTGAAGCTTTCTTT
TRBV9	NA	NA	TRBJ1-2	CASSVGQKDYGYTF	TGTGCCAGCAGCGTAGGGCAGAAGGACTATGGCTACACCTTC
TRBV28	NA	TRBD1	TRBJ2-2	CASIFSPGTGGKAGELFF	TGTGCCAGCATTTTTTCTCCCGGGACAGGCGGCAAAGCCGGGGAGCTGTTTTTT
TRBV20-1	NA	NA	TRBJ2-5	CSAPLAPRQETQYF	TGCAGTGCCCCCTTGGCCCCGAGACAAGAGACCCAGTACTTC
TRBV12-3/TRBV12-4	many	NA	TRBJ1-1	CASSLAANTEAFF	TGTGCCAGCAGTTTAGCGGCGAACACTGAAGCTTTCTTT
TRBV30	NA	NA	TRBJ1-2	CAWSGGRRYGYTF	TGTGCCTGGAGTGGGGGCAGGCGCTATGGCTACACCTTC
TRBV6-1	many	NA	TRBJ1-5	CASSEEAGARYQPQHF	TGTGCCAGCAGTGAAGAGGCGGGGGCGAGGTATCAGCCCCAGCATTTT
TRBV19	NA	NA	TRBJ1-2	CASRGMGLNYGYTF	TGTGCCAGTAGGGGAATGGGCCTAAACTATGGCTACACCTTC
TRBV19	NA	NA	TRBJ2-7	CASRLYEQYF	TGTGCCAGCCGCCTTTACGAGCAGTACTTC
TRBV6-2/TRBV6-3	many	NA	TRBJ2-5	CATASQRREPQYF	TGTGCCACCGCCTCCCAACGGAGGGAGCCCCAGTACTTC
TRBV3-1	NA	NA	TRBJ2-7	CASSQELGDREQYF	TGTGCCAGCAGCCAAGAATTAGGAGACCGCGAGCAGTACTTC
TRBV11-3	many	TRBD2	TRBJ2-7	CASSSAGSGRAISPYEQYF	TGTGCCAGCAGCTCGGCGGGTAGCGGGAGGGCCATATCTCCCTACGAGCAGTACTTC
TRBV6-5	many	NA	TRBJ2-7	CASSYLSDSSYEQYF	TGTGCCAGCAGTTACTTGTCCGATAGCTCCTACGAGCAGTACTTC
TRBV28	many	TRBD2	TRBJ2-5	CASSFYWVALAGDDQETQYF	TGTGCCAGCAGTTTTTATTGGGTTGCACTAGCGGGAGACGACCAAGAGACCCAGTACTTC
TRBV6-2/TRBV6-3	NA	TRBD2	TRBJ2-7	CATSDGGLAGTYEQYF	TGTGCCACCAGTGACGGGGGACTAGCGGGGACCTACGAGCAGTACTTC
TRBV18	many	NA	TRBJ2-7	CASSRGIDEQYF	TGTGCCAGCTCACGGGGAATCGACGAGCAGTACTTC
TRBV30	NA	NA	TRBJ1-3	CGRGGSSGNTIYF	TGTGGTCGAGGCGGGTCCTCTGGAAACACCATATATTTT
TRBV5-1	NA	TRBD1	TRBJ1-1	CASSLTGESTEAFF	TGCGCCAGCAGCCTCACAGGGGAGAGCACTGAAGCTTTCTTT
TRBV7-2	many	NA	TRBJ2-5	CASSPPPPWETQYF	TGTGCCAGCAGCCCTCCCCCCCCCTGGGAGACCCAGTACTTC
TRBV12-3/TRBV12-4	NA	NA	TRBJ1-5	CASSLFGAGMEPQHF	TGTGCCAGCAGTTTGTTTGGGGCAGGGATGGAGCCCCAGCATTTT
TRBV27	NA	NA	TRBJ1-1	CASSLRQMGNTEAFF	TGTGCCAGCAGTTTAAGGCAGATGGGGAACACTGAAGCTTTCTTT